These 17 T cell receptor beta chains came from one sample sequenced in a study of T cell repertoires in cytomegalovirus infection (dated by TCRdb to between 2018 and 2021). Sequencer: Illumina HiSeq 1500. TCRdb redid the processing of the public reads, applying fastp at Q25 and MiXCR, and retained in-frame beta chains. Every distinct CDR3 protein forms one entry, paired with its most common genes and DNA. Present in this sample are about 360,000 distinct CDR3 sequences, 15% to 20% of which were seen just once. The biggest ten clones account for under 9% of the sample. The specimen sequenced was PBMCs. These receptors all come from a human donor in good health (CMV status not recorded). Some clones in this sample may be carry-over from other donors' samples.

The V gene is TRBV20-1, the J gene TRBJ2-1; D is possibly TRBD2 (6 bases). The CDR3 spans 16 residues. Germline lookup yields CDR1 DFQATT and CDR2 SNEGSKA (reference sequence). Trimming stripped 6 bases from V and 6 bases from J, with 24 bases between. CDR3 region: CSARNPRELAANEQFF. As DNA, the CDR3 is TGCAGTGCGAGAAACCCCCGGGAGCTGGCTGCCAATGAGCAGTTCTTC.

This clonotype was seen at least ten times. The chain uses TRBV5-4 and TRBJ2-1, with TRBD2 matching 10 bases. The CDR3 loop spans 18 amino acids. Germline V gene data show CDR1 as SGHNT and CDR2 as YYREEE (reference sequence). V lost 4 bases, J lost 8 bases, and 18 bases stayed unmatched. CDR3 sequence (DNA): TGTGCCAGCAGCCGAACCCTCGGAAGCGGGAGGGTCGGGGATGAGCAGTTCTTC. Amino acids: CASSRTLGSGRVGDEQFF.

The V and J genes are TRBV19 and TRBJ1-1, with D tentatively TRBD1 (6 bases). The CDR3 is 17 residues long. Per germline, CDR1 LNHDA and CDR2 SQIVND (reference sequence). The V and J ends lost 4 bases and 0 bases respectively, with 18 bases between them. In DNA form, the CDR3 reads TGTGCCAGTAGTAGTAAAGGACAGATCCTATTGAACACTGAAGCTTTCTTT. Translating it yields CASSSKGQILLNTEAFF. The complete variable domain, with remaining parts taken from reference TRBV19 and TRBJ1-1, reads DGGITQSPKYLFRKEGQNVTLSCEQNLNHDAMYWYRQDPGQGLRLIYYSQIVNDFQKGDIAEGYSVSREKKESFPLTVTSAQKNPTAFYLCASSSKGQILLNTEAFFGQGTRLTVV.

The V gene is TRBV20-1, the J gene TRBJ2-2; maybe TRBD2 (6 bases). Germline V lookup: CDR1 DFQATT, CDR2 SNEGSKA (reference sequence). V was trimmed by 4 bases and J by 1 base, leaving 19 bases between them. This CDR3 has 17 residues. The CDR3 bases are TGCAGTGCTAAAGGCCGCGGGGTCTCGTGGAACACCGGGGAGCTGTTTTTT. Its protein product is CSAKGRGVSWNTGELFF.

This clonotype was detected many times. The chain recombines TRBV7-6 with TRBJ2-1; the D is unclear. CDR1 SGHVS and CDR2 FNYEAQ come from the germline V gene. Trimming removed 0 bases at V and 7 bases at J, with 13 bases between. The CDR3 extends over 15 amino acids. CDR3 DNA: TGTGCCAGCAGCTTAGCAAGAAAGCAACCAAATGAGCAGTTCTTC. Its protein product is CASSLARKQPNEQFF.

CDR3 protein: CASSRYQGSGNTIYF. For the CDR3, the DNA is TGTGCCAGCTCACGCTACCAGGGGTCTGGAAACACCATATATTTT. The chain carries TRBV18 and TRBJ1-3; TRBD1 might be the D (6 bases). This CDR3 has 15 amino acids. Germline loops: CDR1 KGHSH, CDR2 LQKENI. Trimming shortened V by 4 bases and J by 1 base, and 11 bases separated the two germline ends.

The rearrangement links TRBV7-3 to TRBJ2-1, with D maybe TRBD2 (6 bases). The CDR3 length is 16 residues. Germline V CDR1 and CDR2: SGHTA, FQGTGA. V was cut by 5 bases and J by 7 bases, with 21 bases left in between. The CDR3 region is CASSHPRFPGGNEQFF. The CDR3 DNA is TGTGCCAGCAGCCACCCGAGGTTCCCCGGGGGAAATGAGCAGTTCTTC.

With respect to this clonotype: A read error is possible here, since a much larger clone lies one base away. CDR3: CASSRDRDLKNIQYF. In nucleotides, the CDR3 is TGTGCCAGCAGCCGGGACAGGGACCTCAAAAACATTCAGTACTTC. This rearrangement joins TRBV7-6 to TRBJ2-4, with 9 bases fitting TRBD1. The CDR3 consists of 15 residues. V was clipped by 5 bases and J by 3 bases; unmatched bases: 5. CDR1 and CDR2 from the germline V gene are SGHVS and FNYEAQ.

This clonotype was detected only a few times. The chain joins TRBV14 to TRBJ2-1, with D maybe TRBD2 (6 bases). The CDR3 extends over 17 amino acids. Germline loops: CDR1 SGHDN, CDR2 FVKESK. Trimming removed 2 bases at V and 6 bases at J, with 20 bases between. CDR3 amino acids: CASSQTPGTAPGNEQFF. The CDR3 DNA reads TGTGCCAGCAGCCAAACCCCTGGGACTGCTCCGGGCAATGAGCAGTTCTTC.

This clonotype has only a few counts. The rearrangement joins TRBV27 to TRBJ1-5; tentatively, D is TRBD1 (6 bases). The V end was cut by 6 bases, the J end by 1 base, with 13 bases between. The CDR3 is 15 amino acids. In germline, CDR1 is MNHEY, CDR2 SMNVEV (reference sequence). CDR3: CASRPGHLSNQPQHF. As DNA, the CDR3 is TGTGCCAGCAGGCCGGGACACTTGAGCAATCAGCCCCAGCATTTT.

This clonotype was seen a handful of times. The chain recombines TRBV6-5 with TRBJ1-1; no clear D gene. The CDR3 has 16 residues. Trimming left V 4 bases short and J 3 bases short, with 18 bases between. CDR1 and CDR2 from the germline V gene are MNHEY and SVGAGI. Here the CDR3 reads CASSFAATRLDTEAFF. The CDR3 DNA is TGTGCCAGCAGTTTCGCCGCGACCCGGCTAGACACTGAAGCTTTCTTT.

This clonotype appeared a few times. The CDR3 here is CASSLSRNRAGGNTIYF. CDR3 DNA sequence: TGTGCCAGCAGCTTAAGCCGGAACAGGGCTGGTGGAAACACCATATATTTT. The chain uses TRBV11-2 and TRBJ1-3; perhaps TRBD1 as D (6 bases). Between the trimmed V and J ends, which lost 2 bases and 3 bases, there was a span of 17 bases. Looked up from germline, CDR1 is SGHAT and CDR2 is FQNNGV. The CDR3 is 17 amino acids.

This clonotype has more than one count but fewer than ten. This chain links TRBV14 with TRBJ1-1; TRBD1 is a possible D gene (5 bases). The CDR3 has 15 amino acids. CDR1 and CDR2 from the germline V gene are SGHDN and FVKESK. Trimming took off 0 bases at V and 3 bases at J, with 11 bases between the two ends. The CDR3 DNA is TGTGCCAGCAGCCAAGATCTACGGGGGTACACTGAAGCTTTCTTT. It codes for CASSQDLRGYTEAFF.

The chain carries TRBV28 and TRBJ1-2; 11 bases are a match to TRBD1. V dropped 4 bases and J dropped 8; count of bases not matched to a gene: 3. The CDR3 loop spans 13 amino acids. Germline V gene lookup returns CDR1 MDHEN and CDR2 SYDVKM. CDR3 bases: TGTGCCAGCAGTTGGACAGGGGGCGAGGGCTACACCTTC. The encoded protein is CASSWTGGEGYTF.

The chain links TRBV10-2 to TRBJ2-2, with TRBD2 matching over 7 bases. The V and J ends lost 8 bases and 6 bases, in that order; junction bases with no gene match: 12. Looked up from germline, CDR1 is WSHSY and CDR2 is SAAADI. This CDR3 is 15 amino acids long. The CDR3, as DNA: TGCGCCAGCGGGGGGTTGGCGGGAGATGCCGGGGAGCTGTTTTTT. As protein: CASGGLAGDAGELFF.

This clonotype was counted only a few times. The chain couples TRBV12-3 or TRBV12-4 to TRBJ1-5; D uncertain. Trimming pared 3 bases from V and 7 bases from J, leaving 10 bases between. The length of the CDR3 is 13 residues. The CDR3 reads CASSFTVGQPQHF. The CDR3 bases are TGTGCCAGCAGTTTCACGGTAGGGCAGCCCCAGCATTTT.

This clonotype was counted between two and nine times. The genes are TRBV4-1 and TRBJ1-1, with D hard to call. Trimming took 4 bases from V and 7 from J, leaving 16 bases between them. CDR1 and CDR2 from the germline V gene are MGHRA and YSYEKL. This CDR3 spans 14 amino acids. The CDR3 DNA follows: TGCGCCAGCAGCCCATTAGGAGGAGACGGTGAAGCTTTCTTT. Translation gives CASSPLGGDGEAFF.